The 5 T cell receptor beta chains below were found in one sample sequenced in a study of T cells in Graves' hyperthyroidism and ophthalmopathy (dated by TCRdb to the late 2010s). Libraries were built with multiplex PCR. TCRdb lists the instrument as Illumina HiSeq 2000. Amplification of TCR beta CDR3 regions was carried out from RNA transcripts. A first-round RT-PCR of the TCR CDR3 used the HTBI primer set with the Qiagen OneStep RT-PCR kit. TCRdb reprocessing: public reads trimmed at Q25 with fastp, clones called with MiXCR, in-frame beta chains kept. Here each entry gathers all rows of one CDR3 protein and keeps the most common genes and DNA. A total of about 300,000 distinct CDR3 sequences appear in this sample, roughly 20% of them only once. Roughly 40% of the sample goes to the ten largest clones. What was sequenced was blood. Source of these receptors: a man over 45 with Graves' ophthalmopathy.

The chain recombines TRBV10-2 with TRBJ2-2; D perhaps matches TRBD2 (5 bases). The CDR3 consists of 15 residues. Germline V gives CDR1 WSHSY, CDR2 SAAADI. The germline V and J ends were trimmed by 0 bases and 5 bases, with 10 bases remaining between them. The DNA for the CDR3 is TGCGCCAGCAGTGAGTCGAGGGAAAGTACCGGGGAGCTGTTTTTT. Amino acids: CASSESRESTGELFF.

Remarks on this clonotype: A junction end diverges from the germline sequence, so it may reflect a read error. The rearrangement links TRBV7-2 to TRBJ1-1; the D is unclear. CDR1 SGHTA and CDR2 FQGNSA come from the germline V gene. The CDR3 extends over 13 amino acids. The CDR3 loop reads CASSLQMNTEASF. Written as DNA, the CDR3 is TGTGCCAGCAGCTTACAAATGAACACTGAAGCTTCCTTT.

This clonotype was recorded once. The V gene is TRBV5-1, the J gene TRBJ1-1; D unclear. With 1 base removed from V and 1 base from J, the gap between germline ends came to 8 bases. The CDR3 spans 14 residues. Looked up from germline, CDR1 is SGHRS and CDR2 is YFSETQ. The CDR3 spells CASSLQRGNTEAFF. CDR3 nucleotide sequence: TGCGCCAGCAGCTTGCAGCGAGGGAACACTGAAGCTTTCTTT.

This clonotype was found a few times. The rearrangement joins TRBV27 to TRBJ1-6; perhaps TRBD1 as D (5 bases). This CDR3 comprises 16 residues. Germline CDR1 and CDR2: MNHEY and SMNVEV (reference sequence). Deletions cut 3 bases from V and 6 bases from J, with 15 bases between. The CDR3 nucleotides read TGTGCCAGCAGTTTTCGAAAGACAGCTGCTAATTCACCCCTCCACTTT. Translation: CASSFRKTAANSPLHF.

This clonotype was recorded at least ten times. CDR3 in DNA: TGTGCCAGCAGCCCCGGACTAGCGGGATCGCAGCGTGTGACGGAGACCCAGTACTTC. It is translated as CASSPGLAGSQRVTETQYF. The chain uses TRBV6-1 and TRBJ2-5; 12 bases align to TRBD2. Trimming cost V 6 bases and J 5 bases; bases outside gene matches: 19. This CDR3 is 19 amino acids long. Germline V gives CDR1 MNHNS, CDR2 SASEGT.